Following are 32 T cell receptor beta chains from one sample sequenced in a study of T-cell memory formation after mild COVID-19. TCRdb reanalysed the 5' RACE reads using MiXCR and keeps one entry per CDR3 protein. There are roughly 100,000 distinct CDR3 sequences in the sample; less than 15% occur only once, and under 45% lies in the top ten. Source material: PBMCs or a T cell subset sorted from them (not recorded which). Source of these receptors: a man aged 18 to 29 who had mild COVID-19 (a few samples of this study predate the infection). Cell type and time point are not known.

There are a few counts of this clonotype. This chain connects TRBV7-3 to TRBJ2-1; 11 bases line up with TRBD2. CDR1 SGHTA and CDR2 FQGTGA come from the germline V gene. There are 15 residues in the CDR3. The V segment lost 2 bases and the J segment 9 bases; nucleotides outside the gene matches: 6. CDR3 sequence reads: CASSLAGLAEAEQFF. For the CDR3, the DNA is TGTGCCAGCAGCTTAGCGGGACTAGCGGAGGCTGAGCAGTTCTTC. The entire variable domain, with the rest obtained from reference TRBV7-3 and TRBJ2-1, is as follows: GAGVSQTPSNKVTEKGKYVELRCDPISGHTALYWYRQSLGQGPEFLIYFQGTGAADDSGLPNDRFFAVRPEGSVSTLKIQRTERGDSAVYLCASSLAGLAEAEQFFGPGTRLTVL.

The rearrangement joins TRBV6-2 or TRBV6-3 to TRBJ2-1; D not resolved. The V gene's germline CDR1 is MNHEY and CDR2 SVGEGT. The CDR3 spans 12 residues. With 1 base removed from V and 8 bases from J, the gap between germline ends came to 6 bases. In DNA, the CDR3 is TGTGCCAGCAGTTACTTTGGGTATGAGCAGTTCTTC. Its translation is CASSYFGYEQFF.

The rearrangement links TRBV28 to TRBJ2-3; tentatively, D is TRBD1 (6 bases). Germline lookup yields CDR1 MDHEN and CDR2 SYDVKM. V was trimmed by 2 bases and J by 0 bases, leaving 9 bases between them. This CDR3 is built from 15 residues. The CDR3, as DNA: TGTGCCAGCAGTTTAGGGACAACTAGCACAGATACGCAGTATTTT. Translating it yields CASSLGTTSTDTQYF.

This clonotype was counted between two and nine times. The V call is TRBV10-3, the J call TRBJ1-6; D gene ambiguous. Germline V gene lookup returns CDR1 ENHRY and CDR2 SYGVKD. The CDR3 runs 14 residues. Trimming took 5 bases from V and 7 from J, leaving 12 bases between them. CDR3 region: CAISLAGMNSPLHF. The CDR3 DNA follows: TGTGCCATCAGTTTAGCAGGAATGAATTCACCCCTCCACTTT.

Only a few counts were recorded for this clonotype. This chain links TRBV4-1 with TRBJ1-4, with a possible D match to TRBD1 (5 bases). The CDR3 has 14 amino acids. V was shortened by 0 bases and J by 7 bases, with 9 bases between the two germline ends. Germline CDR1 is MGHRA and CDR2 is YSYEKL. CDR3 loop: CASSQEGTAEKLFF. CDR3 DNA sequence: TGCGCCAGCAGCCAAGAAGGGACTGCTGAAAAACTGTTTTTT.

This chain joins TRBV19 and TRBJ1-4, with a possible D match to TRBD1 (5 bases). Per the germline V gene, CDR1 is LNHDA and CDR2 is SQIVND (reference sequence). The V end was cut by 9 bases, the J end by 7 bases, with 15 bases between. This CDR3 spans 13 amino acids. The DNA for the CDR3 is TGTGCCAGCACATCAGGGTTTTTTGAAAAACTGTTTTTT. Protein product: CASTSGFFEKLFF.

V usage is TRBV6-6 and J usage is TRBJ1-5; no definite D call. Trimming pared 4 bases from V and 8 bases from J, leaving 15 bases between. The CDR3 sequence is 14 residues long. CDR1 and CDR2 (germline): MNHNY, SVGAGI (reference sequence). This CDR3 reads CASSFVSVDEPQHF. Written as DNA, the CDR3 is TGTGCCAGCAGTTTTGTGTCGGTGGATGAGCCCCAGCATTTT.

This chain joins TRBV4-1 and TRBJ2-5; maybe TRBD1 (6 bases). V lost 0 bases, J lost 2 bases, and 13 bases lay in between. The CDR3 has 16 residues. CDR1 is MGHRA and CDR2 is YSYEKL in the germline V gene. CDR3 coding DNA: TGCGCCAGCAGCCAAGAATGGGGGCCCGATCAAGAGACCCAGTACTTC. This gives the protein CASSQEWGPDQETQYF.

V usage is TRBV12-5 and J usage is TRBJ2-7; D may be TRBD1 or TRBD2 (5 bases each). This CDR3 spans 14 amino acids. The germline V and J ends were trimmed by 6 bases and 3 bases, with 15 bases remaining between them. Germline V gives CDR1 LGHNT, CDR2 FRNRAP. The CDR3 loop reads CASGTRDGNYEQYF. The CDR3 coding sequence is TGTGCTAGTGGGACCCGGGACGGAAACTACGAGCAGTACTTC.

At least ten counts were recorded for this clonotype. The chain carries TRBV12-3 or TRBV12-4 and TRBJ2-5; TRBD2 matches 14 bases. This CDR3 is 16 amino acids long. V was pared by 4 bases and J by 0 bases, with 1 base of the junction left unmatched. CDR3 DNA: TGTGCCAGCAGTTGGGGACTAGCGGGGGACCAAGAGACCCAGTACTTC. Its protein is CASSWGLAGDQETQYF.

This clonotype occurred many times. V gene TRBV7-7 combines with J gene TRBJ2-7, with 10 bases matching TRBD2. From germline, CDR1 is SSHAT and CDR2 FNYEAQ (reference sequence). The CDR3 has 17 residues. CDR3 sequence reads: CASSLARTSGGYREQYV. The CDR3 DNA sequence: TGTGCTAGCAGCTTAGCTCGGACTAGCGGAGGGTATCGAGAGCAGTACGTC.

This clonotype has just a few counts. The V and J genes are TRBV12-3 or TRBV12-4 and TRBJ1-5; possible D gene TRBD1, 6 bases. This CDR3 is 15 amino acids long. The V gene lost 8 bases and the J gene lost 7 bases, with 21 bases spanning the gap. CDR3 protein: CASSTGGRGSQPQHF. The CDR3, as DNA: TGTGCCAGCTCCACAGGAGGGAGGGGGAGCCAGCCCCAGCATTTT.

This clonotype occurred a few times. The chain links TRBV12-3 or TRBV12-4 to TRBJ1-6; TRBD1 might be the D (6 bases). The CDR3 runs to 16 residues. Trimming removed 5 bases from V and 11 bases from J, with 22 bases in between. CDR3 sequence (DNA): TGTGCCAGCAGTAACCTCGGGGAGGGACATAGGGCACCCCTCCACTTT. Its protein product is CASSNLGEGHRAPLHF.

V is TRBV29-1 and J is TRBJ1-2; D is uncertain. The CDR3 length is 11 residues. Per the germline V gene, CDR1 is SQVTM and CDR2 is ANQGSEA. Trimming took 1 base from V and 7 from J, leaving 7 bases between them. DNA for the CDR3: TGCAGCGTTGAAGCGGCCCGTGGCTACACCTTC. Residues: CSVEAARGYTF.

This clonotype came up a few times. This sequence joins TRBV6-5 and TRBJ2-5; D may correspond to TRBD1 or TRBD2 (5 bases each). Per germline, CDR1 MNHEY and CDR2 SVGAGI. This CDR3 is 14 amino acids long. Trimming removed 0 bases at V and 3 bases at J, with 8 bases between. The CDR3 DNA sequence: TGTGCCAGCAGTTACTCGAGGGGAGAAGAGACCCAGTACTTC. This sequence encodes CASSYSRGEETQYF.

The V gene is TRBV14, the J gene TRBJ2-1; a weak D match, TRBD2 (6 bases). Germline V gives CDR1 SGHDN, CDR2 FVKESK. The CDR3 sequence is 14 residues long. V was pared by 4 bases and J by 2 bases, with 9 bases between. CDR3 in amino acids: CASSPGEAYNEQFF. The CDR3 bases are TGTGCCAGCAGCCCGGGGGAAGCCTACAATGAGCAGTTCTTC.

V gene TRBV27 combines with J gene TRBJ2-1, with D uncertain. Trimming pared 4 bases from V and 0 bases from J, leaving 7 bases between. The germline CDR1 and CDR2 sequences are MNHEY and SMNVEV (reference sequence). The CDR3 covers 14 residues. The CDR3 here is CASSSGSSYNEQFF. CDR3 sequence (DNA): TGTGCCAGCAGTTCCGGAAGCTCCTACAATGAGCAGTTCTTC.

The V gene is TRBV9, the J gene TRBJ2-7; 8 nucleotides align to TRBD1. The CDR3 is made up of 15 amino acids. With V trimmed by 3 bases and J by 2 bases, 7 bases remained unmatched. Germline CDR1 is SGDLS and CDR2 is YYNGEE. The CDR3 bases are TGTGCCAGCAGCGCATCAGGGGGCCTGGCCTACGAGCAGTACTTC. It specifies CASSASGGLAYEQYF.

A few counts support this clonotype. The chain recombines TRBV6-5 with TRBJ1-6, with D maybe TRBD1 (5 bases). The CDR3 has 17 residues. The germline CDR1 and CDR2 sequences are MNHEY and SVGAGI. Trimming stripped 6 bases from V and 8 bases from J, with 23 bases between. CDR3 loop: CASSIRTTSPSYSPLHF. CDR3 DNA: TGTGCCAGCAGCATCCGGACAACCTCCCCTTCTTATTCACCCCTCCACTTT.

This clonotype was picked up many times. The CDR3, as DNA: TGTGCCAGCAGTTTCGGGGTGTGGGGCACAGATACGCAGTATTTT. Amino acids: CASSFGVWGTDTQYF. The chain is built from TRBV12-3 or TRBV12-4 and TRBJ2-3, with D possibly being TRBD2 (5 bases). The ends were cut back, 3 bases at V and 1 base at J, with 11 bases in the middle. CDR3 size: 15 residues.

The chain combines TRBV4-2 with TRBJ2-6; D is unclear. This CDR3 contains 14 residues. Trimming stripped 1 base from V and 9 bases from J, with 10 bases between. The germline gives CDR1 LGHNA, CDR2 YNFKEQ. The CDR3 region is CASSQVSWVNVLTF. CDR3 in DNA: TGTGCCAGCAGCCAAGTATCCTGGGTCAACGTCCTGACTTTC.

This clonotype was seen a handful of times. The V and J genes are TRBV7-2 and TRBJ2-7, with D perhaps TRBD1 or TRBD2 (5 bases each). CDR3 length: 14 residues. CDR1 is SGHTA, CDR2 FQGNSA, per germline. The V and J ends lost 5 bases and 0 bases respectively, with 11 bases between them. CDR3 residues: CASSHPGTSYEQYF. The CDR3 DNA reads TGTGCCAGCAGCCATCCAGGGACCTCCTACGAGCAGTACTTC.

The chain is built from TRBV6-1 and TRBJ2-3, with D perhaps matching TRBD2 (6 bases). The CDR3 covers 14 residues. Deletions cut 6 bases from V and 4 bases from J, with 14 bases between. In germline, CDR1 is MNHNS, CDR2 SASEGT. CDR3 nucleotides: TGTGCCAGCAGCCAGGACGGGGGTCCAGATACGCAGTATTTT. This encodes CASSQDGGPDTQYF.

The chain is built from TRBV27 and TRBJ2-7; unclear D gene. Germline V gene data show CDR1 as MNHEY and CDR2 as SMNVEV (reference sequence). V shed 3 bases and J shed 2 bases, with 8 bases lying between them. The CDR3 sequence is 13 residues long. The CDR3 nucleotides are TGTGCCAGCAGTTTTCGGCTGACCTACGAGCAGTACTTC. Its protein is CASSFRLTYEQYF.

The chain combines TRBV7-9 with TRBJ1-2; D is ambiguous. Trimming left V 1 base short and J 3 bases short, with 9 bases between. The CDR3 is 14 residues long. CDR1 SEHNR and CDR2 FQNEAQ come from the germline V gene (reference sequence). CDR3 amino acids: CASSLEGRDYGYTF. The CDR3 region has the DNA TGTGCCAGCAGCTTAGAAGGGCGCGACTATGGCTACACCTTC.

The chain is built from TRBV5-1 and TRBJ2-5; D may match TRBD1 or TRBD2 (6 bases each). The CDR3 spans 18 residues. CDR1 is SGHRS and CDR2 is YFSETQ in the germline V gene. Trimming left V 4 bases short and J 4 bases short, with 26 bases between. CDR3 bases: TGCGCCAGCAGCCTCCCCCCGGACCGGGGGCCCCACGGAGAGACCCAGTACTTC. This encodes CASSLPPDRGPHGETQYF.

This clonotype was detected only a few times. The rearrangement uses TRBV6-6 and TRBJ2-5; D possibly corresponds to TRBD2 (5 bases). The V gene's germline CDR1 is MNHNY and CDR2 SVGAGI (reference sequence). Trimming cost V 7 bases and J 4 bases, with 16 bases left between them. This CDR3 region has 14 residues. In DNA form, the CDR3 reads TGTGCCAGCACCATCGCAGGACTGCCAGAGACCCAGTACTTC. It codes for CASTIAGLPETQYF.

This clonotype has a count of ten or more. This chain joins TRBV29-1 and TRBJ2-1; 7 bases align to TRBD2. The length of the CDR3 is 15 residues. J gave up 7 bases and V 4 bases, and 13 bases lay outside the gene matches. From germline, CDR1 is SQVTM and CDR2 ANQGSEA. CDR3 in amino acids: CSVVNRAGVLNEQFF. The DNA of the CDR3 is TGCAGCGTTGTAAATCGGGCGGGGGTCTTAAATGAGCAGTTCTTC.

The rearrangement joins TRBV5-1 to TRBJ1-6; possible D gene TRBD1, 6 bases. Trimming took 4 bases from V and 7 from J, leaving 15 bases between them. CDR1 SGHRS and CDR2 YFSETQ come from the germline V gene. CDR3 length: 15 residues. The CDR3 sequence is CASSLEGQSNSPLHF. As DNA, the CDR3 is TGCGCCAGCAGCCTCGAAGGACAGTCGAATTCACCCCTCCACTTT.

Ten or more counts support this clonotype. The chain links TRBV5-5 to TRBJ2-1, with D uncertain. The V end lost 3 bases, the J end lost 6 bases, and 10 bases lay between the germline ends. Germline V gene sequence: CDR1 SGHKS, CDR2 YYEKEE (reference sequence). The CDR3 is 13 residues long. CDR3 amino acids: CASSSQTLNEQFF. As DNA, the CDR3 is TGTGCCAGCAGCTCCCAGACTCTCAATGAGCAGTTCTTC.

V is TRBV7-9 and J is TRBJ2-3, with TRBD2 identical over 8 bases. CDR1 is SEHNR and CDR2 is FQNEAQ in the germline V gene (reference sequence). V gave up 7 bases and J gave up 1 base; unmatched junction bases: 1. The CDR3 is 13 amino acids. In DNA form, the CDR3 reads TGTGCCAGCACCGGGGGGGGCACAGATACGCAGTATTTT. This sequence encodes CASTGGGTDTQYF.

The chain's CDR3 is CASRRTVAKNIQYF. The DNA for the CDR3 is TGTGCCAGCAGGCGGACTGTAGCCAAAAACATTCAGTACTTC. V is TRBV2 and J is TRBJ2-4; tentatively, D is TRBD2 (5 bases). The CDR3 runs 14 residues. Germline CDR1 is SNHLY and CDR2 is FYNNEI. Trimming removed 6 bases at V and 0 bases at J, with 9 bases between. Full variable domain (missing parts from reference TRBV2 and TRBJ2-4): EPEVTQTPSHQVTQMGQEVILRCVPISNHLYFYWYRQILGQKVEFLVSFYNNEISEKSEIFDDQFSVERPDGSNFTLKIRSTKLEDSAMYFCASRRTVAKNIQYFGAGTRLSVL.